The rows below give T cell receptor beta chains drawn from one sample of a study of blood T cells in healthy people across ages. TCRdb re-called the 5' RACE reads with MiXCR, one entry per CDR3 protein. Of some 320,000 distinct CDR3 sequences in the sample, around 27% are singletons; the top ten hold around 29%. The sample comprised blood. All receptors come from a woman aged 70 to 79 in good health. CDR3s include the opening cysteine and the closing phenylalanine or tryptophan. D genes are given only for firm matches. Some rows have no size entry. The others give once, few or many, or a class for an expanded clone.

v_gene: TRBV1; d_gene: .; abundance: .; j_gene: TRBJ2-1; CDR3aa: CTSSPVAGGIDEQFF; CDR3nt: .
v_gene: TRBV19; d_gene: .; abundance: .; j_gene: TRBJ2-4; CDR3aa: CASRTDTRGAKNIQYF; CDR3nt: TGTGCCAGTAGAACGGACACCCGAGGGGCCAAAAACATTCAGTACTTC
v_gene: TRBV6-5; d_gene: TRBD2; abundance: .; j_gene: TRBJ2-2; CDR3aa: CASSSKQLAGVTGELFF; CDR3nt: TGTGCCAGCAGTTCAAAACAACTAGCGGGAGTAACCGGGGAGCTGTTTTTT
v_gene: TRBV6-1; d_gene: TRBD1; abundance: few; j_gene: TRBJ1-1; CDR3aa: CASRLNSGTGGPEAFF; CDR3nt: TGTGCCAGCAGACTAAACTCCGGGACAGGGGGGCCTGAAGCTTTCTTT
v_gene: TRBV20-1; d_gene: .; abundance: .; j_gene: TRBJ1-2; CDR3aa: CSAGGSGVGGYTF; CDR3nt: TGCAGTGCCGGGGGGTCAGGGGTCGGCGGCTACACCTTC
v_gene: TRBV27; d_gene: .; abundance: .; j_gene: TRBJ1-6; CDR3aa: CASRSENNSPLHF; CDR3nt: TGTGCCAGCCGCTCGGAGAACAATTCACCCCTCCACTTT
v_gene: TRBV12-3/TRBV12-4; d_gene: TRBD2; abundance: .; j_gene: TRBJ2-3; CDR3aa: CASSLRGDRDTQYF; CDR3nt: TGTGCCAGCAGTTTACGGGGGGATAGAGATACGCAGTATTTT
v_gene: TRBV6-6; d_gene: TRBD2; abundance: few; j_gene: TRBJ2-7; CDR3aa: CASKEEKLAVSYEQYF; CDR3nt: TGTGCCAGCAAGGAAGAAAAACTAGCGGTCTCCTACGAGCAGTACTTC
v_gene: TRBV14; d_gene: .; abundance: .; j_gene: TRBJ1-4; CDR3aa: CASSQARTVATNEKLFF; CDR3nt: TGTGCCAGCAGCCAAGCCCGGACAGTTGCAACTAATGAAAAACTGTTTTTT
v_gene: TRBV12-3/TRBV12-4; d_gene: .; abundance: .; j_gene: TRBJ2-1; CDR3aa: CASIQSLGRSYNEQFF; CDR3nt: TGTGCCAGCATTCAAAGCCTGGGGCGTTCCTACAATGAGCAGTTCTTC
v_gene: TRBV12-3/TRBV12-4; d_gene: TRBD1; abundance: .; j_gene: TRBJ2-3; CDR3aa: CASSPGQGFSRADTQYF; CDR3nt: TGTGCCAGCAGTCCCGGACAGGGCTTTTCGCGTGCAGATACGCAGTATTTT
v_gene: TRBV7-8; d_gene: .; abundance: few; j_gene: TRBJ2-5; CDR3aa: CASMMGETQYF; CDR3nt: TGTGCCAGCATGATGGGAGAGACCCAGTACTTC
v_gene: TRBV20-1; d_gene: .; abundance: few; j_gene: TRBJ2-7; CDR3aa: CSASRQVPYEQYF; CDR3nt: TGCAGTGCTTCCAGACAGGTCCCCTACGAGCAGTACTTC
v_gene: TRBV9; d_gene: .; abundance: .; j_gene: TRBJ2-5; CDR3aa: CASSGELKETQYF; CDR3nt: TGTGCCAGCAGCGGGGAGTTAAAAGAGACCCAGTACTTC
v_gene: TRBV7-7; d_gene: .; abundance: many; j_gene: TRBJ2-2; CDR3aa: CASSPGTQNTGELFF; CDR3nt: TGTGCTAGCAGCCCCGGGACACAGAACACCGGGGAGCTGTTTTTT
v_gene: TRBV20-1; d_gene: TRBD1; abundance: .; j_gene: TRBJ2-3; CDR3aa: CSARPSGTGGTDTQYF; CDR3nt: TGCAGTGCTAGACCCTCCGGGACAGGGGGCACAGATACGCAGTATTTT
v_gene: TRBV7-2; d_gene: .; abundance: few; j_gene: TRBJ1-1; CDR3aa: CASSAWEVSNTEAFF; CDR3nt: TGTGCCAGCAGCGCCTGGGAGGTATCGAACACTGAAGCTTTCTTT
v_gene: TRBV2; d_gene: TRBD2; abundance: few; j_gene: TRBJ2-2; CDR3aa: CASSVWTSGGGELFF; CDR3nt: TGTGCCAGCAGTGTTTGGACTAGCGGGGGCGGGGAGCTGTTTTTT
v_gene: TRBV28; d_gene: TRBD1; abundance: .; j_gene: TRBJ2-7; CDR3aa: CATVPSDRPLSYERYF; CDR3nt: TGTGCCACCGTTCCCTCGGACAGGCCCCTCTCCTACGAGCGGTACTTC
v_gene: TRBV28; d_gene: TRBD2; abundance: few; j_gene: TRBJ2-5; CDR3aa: CASTRGRTSGQETQYF; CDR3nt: TGTGCCAGCACCCGGGGAAGGACTAGCGGCCAAGAGACCCAGTACTTC
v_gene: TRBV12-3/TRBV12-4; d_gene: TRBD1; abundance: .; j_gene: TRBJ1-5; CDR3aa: CASRGQGHQPQHF; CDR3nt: TGTGCCAGCAGGGGACAGGGTCATCAGCCCCAGCATTTT
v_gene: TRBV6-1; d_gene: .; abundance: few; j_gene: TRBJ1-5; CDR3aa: CASSVSGTPWPQHF; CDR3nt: TGTGCCAGCAGTGTAAGCGGGACCCCATGGCCCCAGCATTTT
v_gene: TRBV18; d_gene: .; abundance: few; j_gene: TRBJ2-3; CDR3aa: CASSPWSSDTQYF; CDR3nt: TGTGCCAGCTCACCCTGGTCCTCAGATACGCAGTATTTT
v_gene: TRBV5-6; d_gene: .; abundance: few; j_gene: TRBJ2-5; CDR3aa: CASSLTVVGSEETQYF; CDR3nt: TGTGCCAGCAGCTTGACAGTGGTTGGGTCGGAAGAGACCCAGTACTTC
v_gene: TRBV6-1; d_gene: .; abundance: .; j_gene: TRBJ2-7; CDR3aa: CASSDLRGDEQYF; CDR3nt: TGTGCCAGCAGTGACCTGAGAGGTGACGAGCAGTACTTC
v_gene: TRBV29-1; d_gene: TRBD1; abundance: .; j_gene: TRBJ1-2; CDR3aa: CSAGEGQRGYSYTF; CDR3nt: TGCAGCGCAGGAGAGGGACAGCGGGGATATAGCTACACCTTC
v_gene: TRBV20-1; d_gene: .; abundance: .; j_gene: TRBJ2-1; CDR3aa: CSASQGGHEQFF; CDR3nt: TGCAGTGCTAGCCAGGGGGGGCATGAGCAGTTCTTC
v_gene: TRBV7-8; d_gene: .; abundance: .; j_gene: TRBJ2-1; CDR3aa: CASSSSGTASEQFF; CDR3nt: TGTGCCAGCAGCTCCTCCGGGACGGCCTCTGAGCAGTTCTTC
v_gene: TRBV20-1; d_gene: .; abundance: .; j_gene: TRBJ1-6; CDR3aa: CSAAQGGDSPLHF; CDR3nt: TGCAGTGCGGCCCAGGGTGGGGATTCACCCCTCCACTTT
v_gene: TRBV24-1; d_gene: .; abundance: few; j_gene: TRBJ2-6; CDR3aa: CATSDPGANSGANVLTF; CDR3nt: TGTGCCACCAGTGATCCCGGGGCAAACTCTGGGGCCAACGTCCTGACTTTC
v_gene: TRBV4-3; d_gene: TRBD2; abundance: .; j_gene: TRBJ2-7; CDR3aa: CASSQELAGGRAYEQYF; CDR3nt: TGCGCCAGCAGCCAAGAACTAGCGGGAGGCCGTGCGTACGAGCAGTACTTC
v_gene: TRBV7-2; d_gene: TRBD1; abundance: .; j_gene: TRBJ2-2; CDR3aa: CASSVGGVYTGELFF; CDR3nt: TGTGCCAGCAGCGTAGGGGGCGTTTACACCGGGGAGCTGTTTTTT
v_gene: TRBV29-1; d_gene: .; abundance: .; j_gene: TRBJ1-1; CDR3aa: CSGDYNTEAFF; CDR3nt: TGCAGCGGCGACTATAACACTGAAGCTTTCTTT
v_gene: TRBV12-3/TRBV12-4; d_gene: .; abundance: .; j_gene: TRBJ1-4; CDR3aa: CASSFSRQYEKLFF; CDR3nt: TGTGCCAGCAGTTTCAGCAGACAGTATGAAAAACTGTTTTTT
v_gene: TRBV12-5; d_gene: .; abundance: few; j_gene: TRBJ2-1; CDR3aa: CASGTHPLNEQFF; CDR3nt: TGTGCTAGTGGTACCCACCCTCTCAATGAGCAGTTCTTC
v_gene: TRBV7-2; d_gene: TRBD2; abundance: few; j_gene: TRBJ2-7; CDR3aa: CASSPGGGVAGEQYF; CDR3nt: TGTGCCAGCAGCCCGGGCGGTGGGGTAGCGGGAGAGCAGTACTTC
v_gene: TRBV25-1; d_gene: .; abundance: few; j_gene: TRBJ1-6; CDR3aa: CASSESRAGSLSPLHF; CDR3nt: TGTGCCAGCAGTGAATCGAGGGCAGGGAGTTTATCACCCCTCCACTTT
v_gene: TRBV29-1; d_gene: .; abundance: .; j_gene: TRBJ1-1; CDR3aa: CSGGVVGGTEAFF; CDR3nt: TGCAGCGGAGGGGTTGTGGGGGGCACTGAAGCTTTCTTT
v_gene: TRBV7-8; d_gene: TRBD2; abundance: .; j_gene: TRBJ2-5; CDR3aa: CASSLGVGLAGTKTQYF; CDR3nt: TGTGCCAGCAGCTTAGGGGTGGGACTAGCGGGAACGAAGACCCAGTACTTC
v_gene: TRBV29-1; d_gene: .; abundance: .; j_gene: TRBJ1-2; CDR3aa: CSVYKGGGYTF; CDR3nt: TGCAGCGTGTACAAAGGTGGCGGCTACACCTTC
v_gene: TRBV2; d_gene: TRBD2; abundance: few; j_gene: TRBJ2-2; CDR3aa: CASSASGRNTGELFF; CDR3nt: TGTGCCAGCAGTGCTAGCGGAAGAAACACCGGGGAGCTGTTTTTT
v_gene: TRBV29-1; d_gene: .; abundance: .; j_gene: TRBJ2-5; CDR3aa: CSVGTAWAQETQYF; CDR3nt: TGCAGCGTTGGAACAGCCTGGGCCCAAGAGACCCAGTACTTC
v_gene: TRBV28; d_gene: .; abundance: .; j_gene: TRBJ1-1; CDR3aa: CAGSSVGVAEAFF; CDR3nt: TGTGCCGGCAGTTCTGTGGGGGTGGCTGAAGCTTTCTTT
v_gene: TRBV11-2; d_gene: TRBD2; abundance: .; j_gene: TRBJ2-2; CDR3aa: CASSSQRGGELFF; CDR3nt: TGTGCCAGCAGCTCTCAGCGGGGCGGGGAGCTGTTTTTT
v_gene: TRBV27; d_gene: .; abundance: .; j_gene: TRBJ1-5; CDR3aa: CASSLEQNSNQPQHF; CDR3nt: TGTGCCAGCAGTTTGGAACAGAATAGCAATCAGCCCCAGCATTTT
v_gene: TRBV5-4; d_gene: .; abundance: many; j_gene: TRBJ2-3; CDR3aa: CASSFPGTETDTQYF; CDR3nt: TGTGCCAGCAGCTTCCCGGGGACGGAGACAGATACGCAGTATTTT
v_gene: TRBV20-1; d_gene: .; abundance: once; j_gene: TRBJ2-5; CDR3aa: CSASFRERSETQYF; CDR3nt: TGCAGTGCTAGTTTCCGGGAGAGGAGCGAGACCCAGTACTTC
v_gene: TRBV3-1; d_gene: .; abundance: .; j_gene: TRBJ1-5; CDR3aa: CASSQGPSRDQPQHF; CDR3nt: TGTGCCAGCAGCCAAGGTCCGTCCAGGGATCAGCCCCAGCATTTT
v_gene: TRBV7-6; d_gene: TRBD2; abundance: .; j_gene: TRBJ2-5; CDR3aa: CASSLFGLAEVQETQYF; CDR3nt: TGTGCCAGCAGCTTATTCGGGCTAGCGGAGGTCCAAGAGACCCAGTACTTC
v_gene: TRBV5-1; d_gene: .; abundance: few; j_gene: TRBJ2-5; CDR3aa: CASSLSVSGSETQYF; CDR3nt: TGCGCCAGCAGCCTTTCGGTATCGGGTTCGGAGACCCAGTACTTC
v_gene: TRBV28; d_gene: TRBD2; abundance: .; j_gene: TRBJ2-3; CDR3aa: CASSPPSGITDTQYF; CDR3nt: TGTGCCAGCAGCCCTCCTAGCGGAATCACAGATACGCAGTATTTT
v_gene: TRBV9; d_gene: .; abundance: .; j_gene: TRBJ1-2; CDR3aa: CASSHPLERLVGYTF; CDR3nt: TGTGCCAGCAGCCACCCCCTTGAGCGTCTGGTTGGCTACACCTTC
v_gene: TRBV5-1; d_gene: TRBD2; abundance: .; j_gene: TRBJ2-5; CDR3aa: CASSSQTSGTESQYF; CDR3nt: TGCGCCAGCAGCTCCCAGACTAGCGGGACGGAGTCCCAGTACTTC
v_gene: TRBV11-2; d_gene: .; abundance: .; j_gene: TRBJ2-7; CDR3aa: CASSLGVGPIYEQYF; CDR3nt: TGTGCCAGCAGCTTAGGGGTAGGGCCGATCTACGAGCAGTACTTC
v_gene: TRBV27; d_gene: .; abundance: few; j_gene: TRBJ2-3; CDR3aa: CASSLQRRSTDTQYF; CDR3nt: TGTGCCAGCAGTTTACAGCGGCGAAGCACAGATACGCAGTATTTT
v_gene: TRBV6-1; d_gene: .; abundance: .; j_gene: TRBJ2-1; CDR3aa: CASSEFPSVSSYNEQFF; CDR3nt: TGTGCCAGCAGTGAATTTCCTAGCGTAAGCTCCTACAATGAGCAGTTCTTC
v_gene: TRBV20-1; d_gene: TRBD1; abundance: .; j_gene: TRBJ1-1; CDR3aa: CSARDWDRADPEAFF; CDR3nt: TGCAGTGCTAGAGATTGGGACAGGGCCGATCCTGAAGCTTTCTTT
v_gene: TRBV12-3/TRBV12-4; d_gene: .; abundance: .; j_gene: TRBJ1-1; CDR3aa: CASSPSRETEAFF; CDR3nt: TGCGCCAGCAGTCCTAGCAGGGAGACTGAAGCTTTCTTT